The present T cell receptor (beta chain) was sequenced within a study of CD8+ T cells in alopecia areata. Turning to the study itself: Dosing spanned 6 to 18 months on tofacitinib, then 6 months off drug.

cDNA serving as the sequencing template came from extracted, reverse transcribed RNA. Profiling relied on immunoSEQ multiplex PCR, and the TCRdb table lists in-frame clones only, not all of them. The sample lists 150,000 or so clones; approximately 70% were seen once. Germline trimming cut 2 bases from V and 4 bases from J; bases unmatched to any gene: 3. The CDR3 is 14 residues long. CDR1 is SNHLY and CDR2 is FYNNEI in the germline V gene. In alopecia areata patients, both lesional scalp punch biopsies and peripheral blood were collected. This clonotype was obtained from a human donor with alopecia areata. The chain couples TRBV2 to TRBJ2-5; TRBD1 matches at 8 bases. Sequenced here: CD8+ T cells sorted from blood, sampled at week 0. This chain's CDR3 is CASSEQGAGETQYF. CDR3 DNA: TGTGCCAGCAGTGAACAGGGGGCTGGAGAGACCCAGTACTTC. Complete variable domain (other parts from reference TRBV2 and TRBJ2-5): EPEVTQTPSHQVTQMGQEVILRCVPISNHLYFYWYRQILGQKVEFLVSFYNNEISEKSEIFDDQFSVERPDGSNFTLKIRSTKLEDSAMYFCASSEQGAGETQYFGPGTRLLVL.